This T cell receptor (beta chain) was found in a study of control samples from healthy donors and cancer patients. Generated by immunoSEQ multiplex PCR, the TCRdb table keeps only in-frame clones and is missing some. The table lists roughly 130,000 clones, 85% to 95% of them singletons, with 14% in the top ten. Germline CDR1 is LGHDT and CDR2 is YNNKEL (reference sequence). The CDR3 has 14 residues. Between the trimmed V and J ends, which lost 6 bases and 1 base, there was a span of 9 bases. This clone appeared once. The specimen sequenced was PBMCs. The rearrangement uses TRBV3-1 (or the pseudogene TRBV3-2) and TRBJ2-2, with a possible D match to TRBD1 (5 bases). The sequence derives from a man between 60 and 75 years old with colorectal cancer. The CDR3 nucleotides are TGTGCCAGCAGTGCGGACAAGAACACCGGGGAGCTGTTTTTT. This codes for CASSADKNTGELFF.